This T cell receptor beta chain was profiled in a study of T-cell memory formation after mild COVID-19. Study background: Each donor largely had its own TCR clusters. Study-level points and caveats: Later expanders leaned CD4+, whereas clones that contracted between day 15 and 85 were balanced CD4/CD8. Contracting clones localized mainly to CM and EM when CD4+ and mainly to EMRA when CD8+.

Comments on this clonotype: What it binds is not known.

Germline CDR1 SGHRS, CDR2 YFSETQ. V lost 6 bases and J lost 11, with 23 bases in between. The CDR3 runs 14 residues. TCRdb re-analysed the 5' RACE reads in MiXCR, keeping a single row per CDR3 protein. The data hold some 250,000 distinct CDR3 sequences, with about 20% observed a single time. Sequencing input: PBMCs or a T cell subset sorted from them (not recorded which). The sequence was collected from a man between 18 and 35 years old who had mild COVID-19 (a few samples of this study predate the infection). Cell type and time point are not known. The chain joins TRBV5-1 to TRBJ1-1; D might be TRBD1 (5 bases). CDR3 loop: CASNSGTALGEAFF. As DNA, the CDR3 is TGCGCCAGCAATTCCGGGACGGCCTTAGGGGAGGCTTTCTTT.